These 10 T cell receptor beta chains were sequenced from one sample in a study of cytomegalovirus exposure and HLA in healthy donors. 60 Vbeta and 13 Jbeta primers were used in PCR. The protocol was immunoSEQ multiplex PCR, while the TCRdb copy is restricted to in-frame clones and leaves out a portion. The sample contains more than 110,000 clones, about 80% of which appear only once. The material sequenced was PBMCs. The receptors were sampled from a male donor in good health and CMV-seronegative.

The chain carries TRBV7-6 and TRBJ1-1; unclear D gene. The CDR3 contains 14 residues. In germline, CDR1 is SGHVS, CDR2 FNYEAQ. Trimming removed 5 bases from V and 1 base from J, with 11 bases in between. The CDR3 DNA reads TGTGCCAGCAGCGCCGCGGTGAGGAACACTGAAGCTTTCTTT. Protein sequence: CASSAAVRNTEAFF.

The CDR3 protein is CASSSQTRAENQPQHF. CDR3 nucleotide sequence: TGTGCCAGTAGTTCGCAAACCAGGGCAGAAAATCAGCCCCAGCATTTT. The chain links TRBV19 to TRBJ1-5; tentative D call: TRBD1 (5 bases). V was clipped by 5 bases and J by 4 bases, with 18 bases between them. The CDR3 runs to 16 residues. CDR1 is LNHDA and CDR2 is SQIVND in the germline V gene (reference sequence).

The chain has TRBV19 and TRBJ1-4; the match to TRBD1 covers 8 bases. This CDR3 is built from 15 residues. V lost 4 bases and J lost 1; bases outside the gene matches: 2. Per the germline V gene, CDR1 is LNHDA and CDR2 is SQIVND (reference sequence). The CDR3 protein is CASSTGQGTNEKLFF. The CDR3 DNA reads TGTGCCAGTAGTACCGGACAGGGAACTAATGAAAAACTGTTTTTT.

The V call is TRBV5-6, the J call TRBJ1-6; 7 bases fit TRBD1. Unmatched junction bases numbered 20, after V lost 3 bases and J lost 14 bases. This CDR3 has 17 residues. Germline V gene sequence: CDR1 SGHDT, CDR2 YYEEEE. Written as DNA, the CDR3 is TGTGCCAGCAGCTATGCCGGGACAGCTAGTTTTTTGGGGACCCTCCACTTT. Encoded protein: CASSYAGTASFLGTLHF.

This clone was recorded a few times. The chain links TRBV11-2 to TRBJ1-2; 9 bases match TRBD1. The V gene's germline CDR1 is SGHAT and CDR2 FQNNGV. The CDR3 contains 13 residues. The trim removed 3 bases at V and 8 bases at J, leaving 4 bases unmatched. The CDR3 DNA reads as TGTGCCAGCAGCTTTCGGGACAGGGACGGCTACACCTTC. Translating gives CASSFRDRDGYTF.

This clone was counted between two and nine times. CDR3: CASSQLLEGTSGSDTQYF. DNA of the CDR3: TGTGCCAGCAGCCAACTGTTAGAAGGGACTAGCGGGTCGGATACGCAGTATTTT. This chain uses TRBV4-2 with TRBJ2-3, with TRBD2 identical over 12 bases. Trimming cost V 2 bases and J 6 bases; bases outside gene matches: 12. CDR3 length: 18 amino acids. Germline-derived CDR1 and CDR2 are LGHNA and YNFKEQ.

The rearrangement uses TRBV7-8 and TRBJ1-2; tentatively, D is TRBD1 (6 bases). Germline CDR1 is SGHVS and CDR2 is FQNEAQ. V lost 1 base and J 4 bases, leaving 10 bases between the germline ends. The CDR3 is made up of 14 amino acids. For the CDR3, the DNA is TGTGCCAGCAGCTTAGGCAGGGGTCCCTATGGCTACACCTTC. Its protein product is CASSLGRGPYGYTF.

The V gene is TRBV7-2, the J gene TRBJ2-7; possible D gene TRBD2, 5 bases. The CDR3 extends over 14 amino acids. Germline V lookup: CDR1 SGHTA, CDR2 FQGNSA. V lost 3 bases, J lost 1 base, and 10 bases lay in between. CDR3 DNA sequence: TGTGCCAGCAGCTTTTCCGGGATGTCCTACGAGCAGTACTTC. This translates into CASSFSGMSYEQYF.

The gene calls are TRBV27 and TRBJ1-5; 9 positions agree with TRBD1. Per germline, CDR1 MNHEY and CDR2 SMNVEV (reference sequence). Unmatched junction bases numbered 9, after V lost 9 bases and J lost 3 bases. This CDR3 comprises 15 residues. For the CDR3, the DNA is TGTGCCAGTGCTCCGGGACAGGGTTTCAATCAGCCCCAGCATTTT. Amino acid sequence: CASAPGQGFNQPQHF.

This chain connects TRBV7-2 to TRBJ1-2, with 12 nucleotides matching TRBD1. Looked up from germline, CDR1 is SGHTA and CDR2 is FQGNSA. The CDR3 length is 15 residues. After removal of 4 bases from V and 7 bases from J, the junction contained 7 bases not matched to a gene. CDR3 amino acids: CASSWTGTGGRGYTF. In DNA form, the CDR3 reads TGTGCCAGCAGCTGGACCGGGACAGGGGGCCGTGGCTACACCTTC.